These T cell receptor beta chains were read from a single sample in a study of blood T cells in healthy people across ages. TCRdb passed the 5' RACE reads through MiXCR, listing each CDR3 protein once. Of under 1,100,000 distinct CDR3 sequences listed, roughly a quarter are singletons. These data were likewise used in another study, on T cells of mothers and their children.

The source material was blood. These receptors were obtained from a girl aged 2-10 years in good health. The CDR3 runs from the conserved cysteine through the conserved F or W. A D gene is named only where the DNA matches it firmly. Clone size, where shown, is once, few, many, or a class for clones that have expanded.

>TRBV3-1|few|TRBJ2-5|NA
TGTGCCAGCAGCCAAGGGGCTCCAGAGACCCAGTACTTC
CASSQGAPETQYF
>TRBV20-1|few|TRBJ1-5|TRBD1
TGCAGTGCTACCGACCGACAGGGAAGTCAGCCCCAGCATTTT
CSATDRQGSQPQHF
>TRBV5-4|NA|TRBJ1-2|TRBD1
TGTGCCAGCAGCTTGCCGCACGCGGGGACAGTCTATGGCTACACCTTC
CASSLPHAGTVYGYTF
>TRBV3-1|NA|TRBJ2-4|NA
TGTGCCAGCAGCCAAGTATCCGGGCAAGGGGTCAAAAACATTCGGTACTTC
CASSQVSGQGVKNIRYF
>TRBV4-3|few|TRBJ2-5|TRBD1
TGCGCCAGCAGCCACGGTACAGGGGGGTCGGAGACCCAGTACTTC
CASSHGTGGSETQYF
>TRBV10-3|few|TRBJ1-1|NA
TGTGCCACCAAAAGAACCCCCGAAGACACTGAAGCTTTCTTT
CATKRTPEDTEAFF
>TRBV20-1|once|TRBJ2-5|NA
TGCAGTGCCTCGAGCCCCGAGGGGAGGCTTAGAGAGACCCAGTACTTC
CSASSPEGRLRETQYF
>TRBV6-1|NA|TRBJ1-1|NA
TGTGCCAGCAGTGAAATGGGGGCCCCGGACACTGAAGCTTTCTTT
CASSEMGAPDTEAFF
>TRBV4-3|few|TRBJ2-3|NA
TGCGCCAGCAGCCTTCTTCTCGGCACAGATACGCAGTATTTT
CASSLLLGTDTQYF
>TRBV7-2|NA|TRBJ2-4|NA
TGTGCCAGCAGCCCAGTAAATAAAAACATTCAGTACTTC
CASSPVNKNIQYF
>TRBV28|many|TRBJ2-7|TRBD1
TGTGCCAGCAGCTTGACAGGGGGGGCCGAGCAGTACTTC
CASSLTGGAEQYF